The present T cell receptor (beta chain) was sequenced within a study of cytomegalovirus exposure and HLA in healthy donors (dated by TCRdb to about 2017). Broadly, across the study: An earlier analysis of under 600 of the donors reported 250 to 300 Gb of sequence data and some 100 million unique TCR beta sequences from around 200 million T cells. An early release covering 550 to 650 HLA-typed donors comprised around 300 gigabases of sequencing data and around 86 million unique TCR sequences. Among the approximately 420 genotyped donors, under 90% belonged to the genetic ancestry cluster associated with self-reported Caucasian donors. The study aimed to test whether signatures of past pathogen exposure could be identified by cataloging public T cell receptors. The study used immunosequencing to profile the T cell repertoires of approximately 630 subjects and linked those repertoires to cytomegalovirus serostatus. In addition to the first cohort of approximately 670 subjects, a separate validation cohort of 100 to 150 different subjects was used. The study combined high-throughput TCR immunosequencing, statistical association of individual TCRs with disease status, and machine learning to predict cytomegalovirus infection status. To study patterns of TCR occurrence, a later analysis re-analyzed previously published TCR beta repertoires from 700 or so donors and added high-resolution HLA genotyping. Rather than using new phenotypic data, the later analysis identified candidate immune exposures from TCR beta sequences and from how often those sequences occurred across donors. An earlier analysis of about 620 of the donors applied high-throughput TCR beta sequencing to assess whether each TCR beta V gene segment acted as functional or pseudogenic. Donor age, sex, ethnicity and CMV serostatus were collected together with the repertoire data. A later genetic analysis took genome-wide SNP genotypes for about three fifths of the 666 donors and used that subset as a discovery cohort. All discovery cohort repertoires had been generated using a single sequencing platform. Both class I and class II loci were covered by HLA typing, at four-digit resolution. Typing coverage differed by locus: A, B, C, DRB1 and DQB1 were typed in roughly 629-640 donors, DQA1 in roughly 510, DPA1 in approximately 610, and DPB1 in around 490. Because of strong linkage in the cohort, five DR-DQ haplotypes were treated as single units for association and clustering. Among about 370 genotyped donors of the cohort, an average of approximately 240,000 unique TCR beta nucleotide sequences was sequenced per donor, of which 15% to 20% were non-productive.

Broader findings and caveats from the paper: Broadly in line with IMGT annotations, most TCR beta V segments showed up in productive rearrangements about 87% or about 30% of the time in an earlier analysis of around 550 of the donors. In the study, around 150 TCR beta chains were listed as associated with cytomegalovirus. Because the 87-base-pair reads could not distinguish some IMGT-functional V segments, including TRBV6-2 and TRBV6-3, those segments were excluded. It was suggested by the authors that the approach could potentially be generalized to other disease states and immunological phenotypes. The earlier analysis of some 560 of the donors excluded roughly 16 rarely observed V segments, including chromosome 9 orphons, because counts were too low. In a later analysis, most CMV-associated TCR beta chains were found to appear HLA-restricted, with HLA associations seemingly driven largely by CMV exposure. When HLA alleles, especially DR and DQ, strongly co-occurred, attributing TCR associations to individual alleles was difficult. In a later analysis, HLA-associated TCR beta chains showed more clonal expansion and lower generation probabilities than non-associated chains that were equally common. Most TCR sequences were observed very rarely across donors, whereas some public TCRs were present in many individuals. HLA typing was unavailable for some donors at each locus, so association tests used only the typed subset. In a later genetic analysis, fewer N-insertions in productive TCRs were reported among donors in an Asian-associated ancestry cluster than the roughly 700-donor mean. Linkage disequilibrium might explain the correlated functional status among segregating V segments, but an unknown experimental factor could not be excluded. CMV serostatus was the only immune exposure information available for the cohort. In both the original and validation cohorts, the classifier was reported to diagnose cytomegalovirus status with high specificity and sensitivity. A further reported finding was that TCR beta sequences accurately predicted the HLA-A and HLA-B alleles for most subjects in the first cohort. The presence/absence analyses assumed that sequencing depth was roughly uniform across donors, and that assumption may not be true. In a later genetic analysis, a missense DCLRE1C variant was associated with V-gene and J-gene trimming of TCR beta chains, and the association was replicated in an independent cohort. At a false discovery rate of 0.05, a later analysis linked about 17,000 TCR beta sequences to specific HLA alleles. The cohort was sequenced for TCR beta chains only, and without alpha or paired-chain data the features that could be detected were limited. The sequencing pipeline was judged likely to have produced a cluster of highly shared sequence variants as a technical artifact. In a later analysis, the rate of TCR association differed among HLA loci, with DRB1 alleles having the most associated TCRs and HLA-C alleles having the fewest. A later analysis reported that several top co-occurrence clusters appeared linked to parvovirus B19, influenza, CMV and Epstein-Barr virus. In vitro tests confirmed that a few of the cytomegalovirus-associated TCR beta chains recognize cytomegalovirus antigens.

CDR1 and CDR2, looked up from the germline V gene, are SGHRS and YFSETQ. V is cut by 3 bases and J by 6 bases, and the space between the germline ends is 10 bases. Reading from cysteine to phenylalanine, the CDR3 counts 13 amino acids. Left in the record is the CDR3 DNA by itself, 39 bases read in frame from the first base. The method was the immunoSEQ multiplex PCR assay. The multiplex PCR relied on a mix of 60 forward primers for TCR Vbeta segments and 13 reverse primers for TCR Jbeta segments. Amplification of the CDR3 region of rearranged TCR beta genes was performed with a multiplex PCR assay on genomic DNA. The Illumina HiSeq System was used to sequence the amplified TCR beta libraries as 87-base-pair reads. The paper's data handling went like this. In a later analysis, roughly 80 million unique TCR beta chains were counted across the 500 to 850 repertoires, and around 11 million of these chains were shared by at least two donors. Raw reads were error-corrected and collapsed into unique sequences with a nearest-neighbor algorithm that merged closely related sequences to remove PCR and sequencing errors. CDR3 sequences were aligned to IMGT reference sequences to assign V, D and J gene segments. For a sequence to be retained, a match of at least six nucleotides was required to both a V gene segment and a J gene segment. A rearrangement was called productive if the CDR3 had no stop codons and remained in frame with V and J, and every other rearrangement was called non-productive. Following IMGT convention, CDR3 was defined as the stretch from the second conserved V-encoded cysteine to the conserved J-encoded phenylalanine. Sequences without an unambiguous match to a single V gene segment were excluded from the earlier analysis of over 500 of the donors. An earlier analysis of about 600 of the donors called V segments functional above 56.7% productive rearrangements and segregating when the between-donor standard deviation exceeded 5%. To diagnose cytomegalovirus status from the catalog of TCR beta chain sequences, a statistical classification framework was built. In a later analysis, V and J genes were assigned by comparing TCR nucleotide sequences against IMGT/GENE-DB human TR gene sequences. The TCRdist pipeline was used in a later analysis to assign CDR3 sequences and most-parsimonious VDJ recombination scenarios. In a later analysis, every TCR beta chain was defined by the combination of its CDR3 amino acid sequence and its V-gene family, and reads without a unique V-gene family were dropped. A later analysis removed 500 to 650 highly shared, low-generation-probability nucleotide sequences to deal with suspected cross-contamination and a sequencing artifact. In a later analysis, a clonal expansion index was calculated for each public chain from normalized within-repertoire ranks of inferred template counts. A later analysis computed generation probabilities with a VDJ recombination model fitted to out-of-frame rearrangements, and checked the results against IGoR. In a later analysis, TCR-TCR, TCR-HLA and TCR-CMV co-occurrence was scored with hypergeometric tests, and a repertoire-size bias correction was applied to TCR pairs. In a later analysis, false discovery rates were estimated by permuting HLA or CMV assignments 20 times. In a later analysis, co-occurring TCRs were grouped using DBSCAN, and TCRdist sequence similarity was added for clustering within HLA-allele-positive subsets. Repertoires with fewer than 30,000 or more than 120,000 public chains, plus five repertoires with anomalous nucleotide sharing, were excluded from co-occurrence clustering. TCRdb holds this immuneACCESS table with in-frame rearrangements only. Some clones are missing; in checked studies, unresolved V genes explain under half, and the rest has no known cause. V, J and clone size are taken as reported in that table, and D and trimming were inferred from the DNA itself. This sample is represented by under 200,000 clones; 60% to 85% of them were singletons. The ten most abundant clones make up 2.5% to 3.5% of the sample.

The cohort was made up of approximately 670 healthy bone marrow donors. All cohort members were sampled while nominally healthy, although unrecorded immune exposures were likely present. The donor tested CMV seropositive and was one of the 289 seropositive cohort members. A peripheral blood sample was provided by each donor, and peripheral blood mononuclear cells were used for TCR beta sequencing. The Qiagen DNeasy Blood Extraction Kit was used to extract genomic DNA from the blood cell samples. With regard to this clone: Its antigen specificity is not known. One base away there is no much larger clone; base qualities are not given.

In this chain, TRBV5-1 is recombined with TRBJ2-1, and perhaps TRBD2 as D gene, on 7 matching bases. The receptor's source is a woman aged 45-60 years in good health and CMV-seropositive. The source material was PBMCs. The CDR3 protein sequence reads: CASSSGGRNEQFF. The DNA reads TGCGCCAGCAGCTCCGGGGGGCGCAATGAGCAGTTCTTC.